Each of the 6 T cell receptor beta chains below was sequenced from the same sample in a study of cytomegalovirus exposure and HLA in healthy donors. Sequencing used immunoSEQ multiplex PCR; TCRdb keeps in-frame clones, though not all of them. Of around 160,000 clones in the sample, 70% to 90% were seen once. Sample: PBMCs. All receptors come from a man in his thirties or forties in good health and CMV-seropositive.

This clone has only a few counts. J is TRBJ1-1 and V is TRBV9; D ambiguous. The germline V and J ends were trimmed by 3 bases and 0 bases, with 6 bases remaining between them. CDR3 size: 13 residues. CDR1 and CDR2 from the germline V gene are SGDLS and YYNGEE. The CDR3 protein is CASSGTVNTEAFF. DNA for the CDR3: TGTGCCAGCAGCGGCACAGTGAACACTGAAGCTTTCTTT.

A few counts support this clone. The chain uses TRBV28 and TRBJ2-4; D is ambiguous. The CDR3 extends over 16 amino acids. Per the germline V gene, CDR1 is MDHEN and CDR2 is SYDVKM. V shed 0 bases and J shed 7 bases, with 16 bases lying between them. This CDR3 reads CASSLWGRTSGNIQYF. Written as DNA, the CDR3 is TGTGCCAGCAGTTTATGGGGCCGAACCTCTGGGAACATTCAGTACTTC.

The chain employs TRBV6-4 and TRBJ2-3; D remains ambiguous. Deletions cut 1 base from V and 3 bases from J, with 5 bases between. This CDR3 has 13 amino acids. Germline CDR1 MRHNA, CDR2 SNTAGT. The CDR3 protein is CASSDFATDTQYF. In DNA, the CDR3 is TGTGCCAGCAGTGACTTTGCGACAGATACGCAGTATTTT.

The V and J genes are TRBV6-7 and TRBJ2-5; 13 positions agree with TRBD2. TRBV6-7 is an ORF, and what it does is uncertain. V was clipped by 0 bases and J by 0 bases; unmatched bases: 7. The CDR3 has 19 amino acids. CDR3 loop: CASSYSGTSGKLYQETQYF. In nucleotides, the CDR3 is TGTGCCAGCAGTTACTCGGGGACTAGCGGGAAACTGTACCAAGAGACCCAGTACTTC.

The chain recombines TRBV5-6 with TRBJ1-5, with 8 bases aligning to TRBD1. This CDR3 comprises 14 residues. The germline V gene encodes CDR1 SGHDT and CDR2 YYEEEE. The junction had 5 bases not matched to a gene; V was cut back by 3 bases and J by 6 bases. CDR3 sequence (DNA): TGTGCCAGCAGCTACTACAGGGGGAGTCAGCCCCAGCATTTT. Protein: CASSYYRGSQPQHF. Supplemented by reference TRBV5-6 and TRBJ1-5, the full variable domain reads DAGVTQSPTHLIKTRGQQVTLRCSPKSGHDTVSWYQQALGQGPQFIFQYYEEEERQRGNFPDRFSGHQFPNYSSELNVNALLLGDSALYLCASSYYRGSQPQHFGDGTRLSIL.

The chain combines TRBV9 with TRBJ2-5; the match to TRBD2 covers 7 bases. The CDR3 consists of 15 residues. The germline gives CDR1 SGDLS, CDR2 YYNGEE. J was trimmed by 2 bases and V by 4 bases; bases with no gene match: 8. The CDR3 sequence: CASSPLGGVQETQYF. The CDR3 DNA reads TGTGCCAGCAGCCCCCTTGGGGGGGTTCAAGAGACCCAGTACTTC.